This note documents a single T cell receptor beta chain sequence. Germline V gene sequence: CDR1 SGHNT, CDR2 YYREEE (reference sequence). This CDR3 region has 16 residues. V was shortened by 4 bases and J by 4 bases, with 15 bases between the two germline ends. The data originate from a study of T cells in Graves' hyperthyroidism and ophthalmopathy. TCR beta CDR3 region amplification was performed from RNA transcripts. Carried out on the TCR CDR3, a first-round RT-PCR used the HTBI primer set. Each CDR3 protein gets one entry after TCRdb re-called the multiplex PCR reads with MiXCR. The data hold around 570,000 distinct CDR3 sequences, with 15% to 20% observed a single time.

The sequence came from a man between 40 and 49 years old with Graves' ophthalmopathy. This sequence joins TRBV5-4 and TRBJ2-6; D gene ambiguous. The material sequenced was blood. As DNA, the CDR3 is TGTGCCAGCAGCCCCAATGCGGTCTCCGGGGCCAACGTCCTGACTTTC. Translating gives CASSPNAVSGANVLTF.